This TCR beta chain was sequenced during a study of T cells in Graves' hyperthyroidism and ophthalmopathy. Study findings and constraints: Among clonotypes expanded in thyroid above 0.001, most were also found in blood.

This clonotype appeared a few times. Its antigen is undetermined. Germline V CDR1 and CDR2: SGHKS, YYEKEE (reference sequence). The CDR3 has 14 amino acids. V was trimmed by 3 bases and J by 8 bases, leaving 14 bases between them. The CDR3 regions of TCR beta were amplified from RNA transcripts. The TCR CDR3 first-round RT-PCR relied on the HTBI primer set. TCRdb reprocessed the multiplex PCR reads with MiXCR, giving one entry per CDR3 protein. The sample holds about 400,000 distinct CDR3 sequences; more than 15% are singletons and the top ten take around 14%. Patients with uncontrolled infections, other autoimmune diseases, pregnancy or lactation were excluded. The authors obtained PBMCs from roughly 9.7 ml of fresh peripheral blood.

The chain links TRBV5-5 to TRBJ2-2; the D gene could be TRBD1 or TRBD2 (5 bases each). This sequence originates from a woman younger than 35 with Graves' hyperthyroidism. Sequenced: blood. Here the CDR3 reads CASSWGYSTGELFF. Written as DNA, the CDR3 is TGTGCCAGCAGCTGGGGGTATTCGACTGGGGAGCTGTTTTTT.